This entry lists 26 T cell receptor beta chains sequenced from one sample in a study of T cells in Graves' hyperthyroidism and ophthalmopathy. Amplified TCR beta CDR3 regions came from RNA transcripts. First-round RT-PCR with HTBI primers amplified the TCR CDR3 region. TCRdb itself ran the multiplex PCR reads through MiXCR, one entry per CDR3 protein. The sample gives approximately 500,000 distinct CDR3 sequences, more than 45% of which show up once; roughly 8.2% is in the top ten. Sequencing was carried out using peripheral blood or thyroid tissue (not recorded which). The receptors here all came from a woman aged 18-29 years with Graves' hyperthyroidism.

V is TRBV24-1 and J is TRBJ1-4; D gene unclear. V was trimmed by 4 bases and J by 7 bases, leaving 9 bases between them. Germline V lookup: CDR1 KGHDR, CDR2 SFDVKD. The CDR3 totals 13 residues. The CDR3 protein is CATSEVLAEKLFF. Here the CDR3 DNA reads TGTGCCACCAGTGAAGTACTAGCTGAAAAACTGTTTTTT.

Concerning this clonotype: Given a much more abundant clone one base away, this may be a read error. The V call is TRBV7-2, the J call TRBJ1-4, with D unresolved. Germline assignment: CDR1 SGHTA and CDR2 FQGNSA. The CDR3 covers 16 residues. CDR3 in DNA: TGTGCCGGCAGCTCACGGAGCGGATTACGTGGGGAAAAACTGTTTTTT. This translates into CAGSSRSGLRGEKLFF.

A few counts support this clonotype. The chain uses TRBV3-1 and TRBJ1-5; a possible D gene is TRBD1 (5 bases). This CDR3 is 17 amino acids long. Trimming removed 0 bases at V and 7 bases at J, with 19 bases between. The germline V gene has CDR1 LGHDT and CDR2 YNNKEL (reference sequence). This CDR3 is CASSQDILIKTDQPQHF. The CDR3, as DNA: TGTGCCAGCAGCCAAGATATTCTCATTAAGACAGACCAGCCCCAGCATTTT.

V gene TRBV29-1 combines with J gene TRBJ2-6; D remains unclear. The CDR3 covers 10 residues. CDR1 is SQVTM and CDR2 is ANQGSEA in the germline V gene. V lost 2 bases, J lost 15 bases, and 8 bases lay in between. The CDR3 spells CSVECEDLTF. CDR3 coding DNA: TGCAGCGTTGAATGCGAGGACCTGACTTTC.

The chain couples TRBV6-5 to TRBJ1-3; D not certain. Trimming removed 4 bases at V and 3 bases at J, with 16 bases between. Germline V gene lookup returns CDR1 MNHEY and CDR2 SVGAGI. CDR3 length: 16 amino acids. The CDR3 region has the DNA TGTGCCAGCAGTTCCCGGGAGGCAGGCAGTGGAAACACCATATATTTT. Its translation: CASSSREAGSGNTIYF.

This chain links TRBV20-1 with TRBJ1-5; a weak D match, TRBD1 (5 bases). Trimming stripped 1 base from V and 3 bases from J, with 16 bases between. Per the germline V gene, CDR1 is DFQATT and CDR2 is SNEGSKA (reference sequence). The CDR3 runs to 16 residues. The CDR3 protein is CSARGLRDELNQPQHF. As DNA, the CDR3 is TGCAGTGCTAGAGGACTTCGGGACGAACTCAATCAGCCCCAGCATTTT.

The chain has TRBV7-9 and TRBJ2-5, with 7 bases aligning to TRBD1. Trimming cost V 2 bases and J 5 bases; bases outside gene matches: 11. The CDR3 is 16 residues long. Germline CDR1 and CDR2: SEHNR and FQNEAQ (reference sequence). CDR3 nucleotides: TGTGCCAGCAGCTTAACACATACAGGGGTCGAGGAGACCCAGTACTTC. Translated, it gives CASSLTHTGVEETQYF.

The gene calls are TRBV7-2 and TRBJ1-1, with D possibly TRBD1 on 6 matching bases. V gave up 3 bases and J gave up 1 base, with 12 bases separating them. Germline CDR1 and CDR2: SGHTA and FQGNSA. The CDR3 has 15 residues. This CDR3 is CASSFRPGENTEAFF. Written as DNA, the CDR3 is TGTGCCAGCAGCTTTAGGCCAGGGGAGAACACTGAAGCTTTCTTT. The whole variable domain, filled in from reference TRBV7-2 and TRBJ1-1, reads GAGVSQSPSNKVTEKGKDVELRCDPISGHTALYWYRQSLGQGLEFLIYFQGNSAPDKSGLPSDRFSAERTGGSVSTLTIQRTQQEDSAVYLCASSFRPGENTEAFFGQGTRLTVV.

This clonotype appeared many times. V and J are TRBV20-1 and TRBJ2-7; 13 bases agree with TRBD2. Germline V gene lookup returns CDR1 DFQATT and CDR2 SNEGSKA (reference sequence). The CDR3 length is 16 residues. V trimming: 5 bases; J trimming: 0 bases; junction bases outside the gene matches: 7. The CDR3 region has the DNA TGCAGTGCTGCTGGACTAGCGGGAGTGTACTCCTACGAGCAGTACTTC. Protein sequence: CSAAGLAGVYSYEQYF.

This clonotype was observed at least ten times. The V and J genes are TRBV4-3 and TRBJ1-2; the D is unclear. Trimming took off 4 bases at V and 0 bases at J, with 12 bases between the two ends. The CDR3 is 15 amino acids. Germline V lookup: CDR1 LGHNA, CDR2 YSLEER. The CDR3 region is CASSPAGTPNYGYTF. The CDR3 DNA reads TGCGCCAGCAGCCCGGCAGGTACTCCTAACTATGGCTACACCTTC.

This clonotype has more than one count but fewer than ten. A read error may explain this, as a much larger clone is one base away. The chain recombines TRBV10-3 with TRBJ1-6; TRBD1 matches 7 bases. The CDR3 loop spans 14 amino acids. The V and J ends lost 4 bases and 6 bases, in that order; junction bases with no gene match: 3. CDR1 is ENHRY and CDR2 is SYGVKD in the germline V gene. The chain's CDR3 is CAISGPGGNSPLHF. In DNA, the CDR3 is TGTGCCATCAGTGGGCCAGGGGGTAATTCACCCCTCCACTTT.

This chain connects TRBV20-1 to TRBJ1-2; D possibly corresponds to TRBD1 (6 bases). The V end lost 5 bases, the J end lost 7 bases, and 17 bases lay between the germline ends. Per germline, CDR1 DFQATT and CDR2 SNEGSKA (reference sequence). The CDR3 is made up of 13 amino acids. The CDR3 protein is CSALQTGRSGYTF. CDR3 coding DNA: TGCAGTGCTCTCCAAACAGGGAGATCTGGCTACACCTTC.

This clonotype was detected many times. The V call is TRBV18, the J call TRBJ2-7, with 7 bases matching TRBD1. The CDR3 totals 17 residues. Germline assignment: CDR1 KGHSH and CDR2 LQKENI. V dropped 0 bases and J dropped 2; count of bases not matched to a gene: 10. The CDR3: CASSPPLSRQGAYEQYF. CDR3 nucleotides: TGTGCCAGCTCACCACCTCTGAGCCGACAGGGTGCCTACGAGCAGTACTTC.

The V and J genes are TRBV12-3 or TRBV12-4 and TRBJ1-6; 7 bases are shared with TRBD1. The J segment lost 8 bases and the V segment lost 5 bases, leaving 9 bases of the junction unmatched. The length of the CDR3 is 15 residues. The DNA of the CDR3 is TGTGCCAGCAGTCCACGACAGGGTATTGATTCACCCCTCCACTTT. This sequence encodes CASSPRQGIDSPLHF.

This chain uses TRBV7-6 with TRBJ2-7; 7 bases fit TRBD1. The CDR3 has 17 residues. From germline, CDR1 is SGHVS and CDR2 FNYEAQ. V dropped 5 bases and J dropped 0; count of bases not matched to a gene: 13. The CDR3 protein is CASSPWETGTSSYEQYF. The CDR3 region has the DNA TGTGCCAGCAGCCCATGGGAGACAGGGACGAGCTCCTACGAGCAGTACTTC.

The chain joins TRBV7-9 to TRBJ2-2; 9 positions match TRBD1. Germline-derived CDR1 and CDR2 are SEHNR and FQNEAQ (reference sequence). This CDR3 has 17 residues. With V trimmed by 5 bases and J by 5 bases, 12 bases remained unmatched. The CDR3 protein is CASSHREGQGSTGELFF. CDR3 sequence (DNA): TGTGCCAGCAGCCACAGGGAAGGACAGGGGAGTACCGGGGAGCTGTTTTTT.

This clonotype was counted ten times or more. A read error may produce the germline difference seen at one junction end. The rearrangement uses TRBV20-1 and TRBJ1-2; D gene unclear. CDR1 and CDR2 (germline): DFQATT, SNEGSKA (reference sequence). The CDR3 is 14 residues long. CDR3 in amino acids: CSARGGRLNYGYTF. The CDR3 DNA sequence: TGCAGTGCCAGAGGTGGGCGGCTAAACTATGGCTACACCTTC.

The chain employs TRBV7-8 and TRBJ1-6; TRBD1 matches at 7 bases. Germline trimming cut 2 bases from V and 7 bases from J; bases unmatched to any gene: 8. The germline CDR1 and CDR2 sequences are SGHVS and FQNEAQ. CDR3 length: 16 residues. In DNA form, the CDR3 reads TGTGCCAGCAGCTTACTTGGCGGGACAGTAAATTCACCCCTCCACTTT. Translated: CASSLLGGTVNSPLHF.

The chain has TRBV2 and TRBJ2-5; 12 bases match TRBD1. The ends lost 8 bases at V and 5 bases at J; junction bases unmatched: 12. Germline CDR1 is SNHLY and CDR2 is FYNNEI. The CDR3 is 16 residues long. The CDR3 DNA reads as TGTGCCAGCGGAGGAACTCGGGACAGGGGGCTGGAGACCCAGTACTTC. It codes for CASGGTRDRGLETQYF.

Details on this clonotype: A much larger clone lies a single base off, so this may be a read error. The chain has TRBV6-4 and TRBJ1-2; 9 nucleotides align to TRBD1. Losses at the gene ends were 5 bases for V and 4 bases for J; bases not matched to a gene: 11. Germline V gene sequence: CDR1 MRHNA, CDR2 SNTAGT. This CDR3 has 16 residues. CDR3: CASSKAPGQGPYGYTF. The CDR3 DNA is TGTGCCAGCAGTAAGGCACCGGGACAGGGCCCCTATGGCTACACCTTC.

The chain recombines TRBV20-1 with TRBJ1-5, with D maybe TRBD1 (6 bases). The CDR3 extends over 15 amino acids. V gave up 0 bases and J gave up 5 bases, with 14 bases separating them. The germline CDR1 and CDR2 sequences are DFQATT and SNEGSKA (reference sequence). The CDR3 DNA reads TGCAGTGCTAGAGATACAGGGAGTCCTGATCAGCCCCAGCATTTT. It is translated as CSARDTGSPDQPQHF.

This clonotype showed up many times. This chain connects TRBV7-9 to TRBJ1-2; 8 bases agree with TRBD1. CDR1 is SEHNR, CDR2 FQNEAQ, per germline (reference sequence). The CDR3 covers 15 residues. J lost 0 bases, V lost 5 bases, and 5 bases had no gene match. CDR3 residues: CASSVGQGANYGYTF. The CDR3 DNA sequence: TGTGCCAGCAGCGTAGGACAGGGAGCTAACTATGGCTACACCTTC.

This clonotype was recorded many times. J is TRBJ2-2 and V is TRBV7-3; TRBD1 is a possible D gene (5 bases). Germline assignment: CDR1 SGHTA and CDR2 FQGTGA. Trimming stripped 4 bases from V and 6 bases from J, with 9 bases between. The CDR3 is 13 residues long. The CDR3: CASSSTVSGELFF. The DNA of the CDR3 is TGTGCCAGCAGCTCGACAGTCTCCGGGGAGCTGTTTTTT.

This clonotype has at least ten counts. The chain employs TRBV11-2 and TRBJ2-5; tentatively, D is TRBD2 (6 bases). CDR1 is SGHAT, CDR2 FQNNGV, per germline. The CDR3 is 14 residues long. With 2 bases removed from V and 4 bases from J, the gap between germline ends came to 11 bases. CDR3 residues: CASSLNRRGETQYF. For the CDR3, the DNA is TGTGCCAGCAGCTTAAACCGGAGGGGAGAGACCCAGTACTTC.

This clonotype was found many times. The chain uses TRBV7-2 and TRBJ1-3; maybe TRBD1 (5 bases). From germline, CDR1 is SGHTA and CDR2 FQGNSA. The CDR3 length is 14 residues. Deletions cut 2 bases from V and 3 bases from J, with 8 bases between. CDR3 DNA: TGTGCCAGCAGCTTACAGGGCCTTGGAAACACCATATATTTT. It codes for CASSLQGLGNTIYF.

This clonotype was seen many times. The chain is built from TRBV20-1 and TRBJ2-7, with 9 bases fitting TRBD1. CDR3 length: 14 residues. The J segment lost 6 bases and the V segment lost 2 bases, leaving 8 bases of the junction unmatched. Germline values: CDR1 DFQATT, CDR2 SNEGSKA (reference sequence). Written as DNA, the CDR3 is TGCAGTGCTAGAACTGGGGGACAGGGATCCGAGCAGTACTTC. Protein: CSARTGGQGSEQYF.